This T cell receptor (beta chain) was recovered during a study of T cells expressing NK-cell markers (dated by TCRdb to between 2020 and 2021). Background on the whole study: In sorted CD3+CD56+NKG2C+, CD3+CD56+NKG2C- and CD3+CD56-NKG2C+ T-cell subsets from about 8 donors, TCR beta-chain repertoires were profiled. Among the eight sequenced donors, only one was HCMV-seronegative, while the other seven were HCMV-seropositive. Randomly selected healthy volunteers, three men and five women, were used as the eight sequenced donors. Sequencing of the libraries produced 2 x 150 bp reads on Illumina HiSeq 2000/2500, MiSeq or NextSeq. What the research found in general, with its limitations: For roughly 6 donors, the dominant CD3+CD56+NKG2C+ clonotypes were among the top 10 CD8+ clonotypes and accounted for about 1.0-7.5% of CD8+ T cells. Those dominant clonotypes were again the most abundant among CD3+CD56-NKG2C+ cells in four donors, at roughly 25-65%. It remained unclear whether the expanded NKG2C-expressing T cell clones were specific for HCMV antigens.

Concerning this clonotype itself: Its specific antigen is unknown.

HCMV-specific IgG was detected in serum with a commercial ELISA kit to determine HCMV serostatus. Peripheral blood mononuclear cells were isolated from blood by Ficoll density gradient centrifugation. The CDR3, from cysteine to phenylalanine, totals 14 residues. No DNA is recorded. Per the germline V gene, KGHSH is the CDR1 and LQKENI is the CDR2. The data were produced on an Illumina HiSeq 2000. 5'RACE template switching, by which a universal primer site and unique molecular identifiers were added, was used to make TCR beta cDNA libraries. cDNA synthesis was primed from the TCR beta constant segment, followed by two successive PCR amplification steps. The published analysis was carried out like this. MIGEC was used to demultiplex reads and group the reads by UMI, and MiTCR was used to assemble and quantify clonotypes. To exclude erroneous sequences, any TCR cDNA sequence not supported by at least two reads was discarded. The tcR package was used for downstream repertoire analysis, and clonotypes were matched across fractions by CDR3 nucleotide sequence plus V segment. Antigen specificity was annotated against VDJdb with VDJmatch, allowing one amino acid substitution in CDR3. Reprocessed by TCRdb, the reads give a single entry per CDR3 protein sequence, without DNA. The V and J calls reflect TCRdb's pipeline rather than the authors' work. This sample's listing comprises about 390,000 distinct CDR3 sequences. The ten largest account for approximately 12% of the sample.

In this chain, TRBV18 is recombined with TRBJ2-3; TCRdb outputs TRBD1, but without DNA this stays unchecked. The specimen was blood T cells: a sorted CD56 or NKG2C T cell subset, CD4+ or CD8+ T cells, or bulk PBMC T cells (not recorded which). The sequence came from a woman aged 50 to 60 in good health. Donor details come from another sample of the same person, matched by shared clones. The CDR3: CASLGQANTDTQYF. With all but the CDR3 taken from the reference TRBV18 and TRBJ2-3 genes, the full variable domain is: NAGVMQNPRHLVRRRGQEARLRCSPMKGHSHVYWYRQLPEEGLKFMVYLQKENIIDESGMPKERFSAEFPKEGPSILRIQQVVRGDSAAYFCASLGQANTDTQYFGPGTRLTVL.